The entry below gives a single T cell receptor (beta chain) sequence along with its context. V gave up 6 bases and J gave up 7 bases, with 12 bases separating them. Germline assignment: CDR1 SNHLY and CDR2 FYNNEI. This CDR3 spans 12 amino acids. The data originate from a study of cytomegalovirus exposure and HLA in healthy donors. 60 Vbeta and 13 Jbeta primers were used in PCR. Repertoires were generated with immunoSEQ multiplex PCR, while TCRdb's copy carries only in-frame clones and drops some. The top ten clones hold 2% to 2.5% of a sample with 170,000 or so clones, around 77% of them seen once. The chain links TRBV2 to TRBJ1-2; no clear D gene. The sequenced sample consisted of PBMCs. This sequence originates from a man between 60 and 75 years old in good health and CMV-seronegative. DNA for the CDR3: TGTGCCAGCAGGATGACGGACTCTGGCTACACCTTC. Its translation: CASRMTDSGYTF.